Each of the 18 T cell receptor beta chains below was sequenced from the same sample in a study of cytomegalovirus exposure and HLA in healthy donors. The primer mix had 60 Vbeta and 13 Jbeta primers. Profiling relied on immunoSEQ multiplex PCR, and the TCRdb table lists in-frame clones only, not all of them. The table includes about 110,000 clones, 70% to 80% detected once. Source material: PBMCs. All receptors derive from a female donor in good health and CMV-seronegative.

The chain uses TRBV30 and TRBJ1-5, with 7 bases identical to TRBD1. This CDR3 contains 14 residues. CDR1 is GTSNPN, CDR2 SVGIG, per germline (reference sequence). The V gene end was trimmed by 0 bases and the J gene end by 7 bases; junction bases not matched to a gene: 6. The CDR3 DNA sequence: TGTGCCTGGAGTGTGGGCAGGGGGGACCAGCCCCAGCATTTT. Its translation: CAWSVGRGDQPQHF. Drawing the rest from reference TRBV30 and TRBJ1-5, the complete variable domain is SQTIHQWPATLVQPVGSPLSLECTVEGTSNPNLYWYRQAAGRGLQLLFYSVGIGQISSEVPQNLSASRPQDRQFILSSKKLLLSDSGFYLCAWSVGRGDQPQHFGDGTRLSIL.

V is TRBV5-1 and J is TRBJ1-3; TRBD1 aligns across 7 bases. This CDR3 has 14 residues. V dropped 4 bases and J dropped 2; count of bases not matched to a gene: 3. Germline assignment: CDR1 SGHRS and CDR2 YFSETQ. The DNA of the CDR3 is TGCGCCAGCAGCGCGACAGGGACTGGAAACACCATATATTTT. This codes for CASSATGTGNTIYF.

The chain has TRBV2 and TRBJ2-7, with 13 bases that match TRBD2. Trimming cost V 4 bases and J 4 bases; bases outside gene matches: 1. The CDR3 is 14 residues long. Germline CDR1 and CDR2: SNHLY and FYNNEI. CDR3 protein: CASSGGLAGYEQYF. In DNA, the CDR3 is TGTGCCAGCAGTGGGGGACTAGCGGGATACGAGCAGTACTTC.

V usage is TRBV5-4 and J usage is TRBJ2-7, with 7 bases matching TRBD1. The CDR3 contains 13 residues. Losses at the gene ends were 2 bases for V and 5 bases for J; bases not matched to a gene: 4. Germline V CDR1 and CDR2: SGHNT, YYREEE (reference sequence). DNA of the CDR3: TGTGCCAGCAGCTTACAGGGGACCGACGAGCAGTACTTC. The encoded protein is CASSLQGTDEQYF.

This clone was seen once. The chain is built from TRBV9 and TRBJ1-6; D might be TRBD1 (5 bases). V was cut by 7 bases and J by 0 bases, with 8 bases left in between. The CDR3 is 14 amino acids. From germline, CDR1 is SGDLS and CDR2 YYNGEE. The CDR3 DNA follows: TGTGCCAGCGGGGGGAGCTCCTATAATTCACCCCTCCACTTT. Translation: CASGGSSYNSPLHF.

The chain employs TRBV7-7 and TRBJ2-1; TRBD2 might be the D (6 bases). The CDR3 runs to 13 residues. V lost 5 bases, J lost 9 bases, and 14 bases lay in between. The germline gives CDR1 SSHAT, CDR2 FNYEAQ (reference sequence). CDR3 nucleotides: TGTGCCAGCAGCCTTGGAGTGGGGGGTGAGCAGTTCTTC. Translated, it gives CASSLGVGGEQFF.

This clone has just a few counts. The V gene is TRBV9, the J gene TRBJ1-3, with D tentatively TRBD1 (5 bases). CDR3 length equals 16 residues. Between the trimmed V and J ends, which lost 0 bases and 2 bases, there was a span of 12 bases. Germline V gene sequence: CDR1 SGDLS, CDR2 YYNGEE. The CDR3 nucleotides are TGTGCCAGCAGCGTAGGTGGGGCCGCCACTGGAAACACCATATATTTT. Its protein product is CASSVGGAATGNTIYF.

The chain carries TRBV4-2 and TRBJ2-7; TRBD2 agrees at 10 bases. The CDR3 consists of 20 residues. The trim removed 4 bases at V and 0 bases at J, leaving 18 bases unmatched. Looked up from germline, CDR1 is LGHNA and CDR2 is YNFKEQ. The CDR3 nucleotides read TGTGCCAGCAGCCTAAGGCTGGGTCTAGCGGGAGATAGGTTCTCCTACGAGCAGTACTTC. Amino acid sequence: CASSLRLGLAGDRFSYEQYF.

As concerns this clone: One end of the junction varies from germline; a read error may be responsible. V gene TRBV5-1 combines with J gene TRBJ1-1, with D possibly TRBD1 on 6 matching bases. Germline CDR1 is SGHRS and CDR2 is YFSETQ. The CDR3 length is 12 residues. The CDR3 coding sequence is TGCGCCACCAGCGGGGGGGGCTCTGAAGCTTTCTTT. This translates into CATSGGGSEAFF.

This rearrangement joins TRBV10-1 to TRBJ2-1, with 11 bases that match TRBD2. V dropped 11 bases and J dropped 5; count of bases not matched to a gene: 8. The CDR3 loop spans 14 amino acids. Per germline, CDR1 WNHNN and CDR2 SYGVQD (reference sequence). CDR3 bases: TGCGCCCCCGGTGGTAGCGGGAGGGACAATGAGCAGTTCTTC. Protein product: CAPGGSGRDNEQFF.

With respect to this clone: Other DNA sequences in the same sample also yield this CDR3. The chain is built from TRBV29-1 and TRBJ2-3, with TRBD2 matching 11 bases. Germline-derived CDR1 and CDR2 are SQVTM and ANQGSEA. The CDR3 runs to 11 residues. The V segment lost 6 bases and the J segment 11 bases; nucleotides outside the gene matches: 4. The CDR3 coding sequence is TGCAGCGTCGGGCTAGCGGGAGGGCAGTATTTT. Its protein is CSVGLAGGQYF.

The chain links TRBV7-8 to TRBJ2-3; D ambiguous. Per germline, CDR1 SGHVS and CDR2 FQNEAQ. The CDR3 length is 13 residues. V dropped 6 bases and J dropped 5 bases, with 12 bases sitting between them. The CDR3 sequence: CASSSGLRDTQYF. For the CDR3, the DNA is TGTGCCAGCAGTTCTGGCCTCCGAGATACGCAGTATTTT. Full variable domain (remainder filled in from reference TRBV7-8 and TRBJ2-3): GAGVSQSPRYKVAKRGQDVALRCDPISGHVSLFWYQQALGQGPEFLTYFQNEAQLDKSGLPSDRFFAERPEGSVSTLKIQRTQQEDSAVYLCASSSGLRDTQYFGPGTRLTVL.

The table lists this clone with a few counts. The chain couples TRBV7-6 to TRBJ2-1; a weak D match, TRBD1 (6 bases). The CDR3 contains 14 residues. The V gene lost 5 bases and the J gene lost 5 bases, with 13 bases spanning the gap. Germline CDR1 reads SGHVS; CDR2 reads FNYEAQ. CDR3 DNA sequence: TGTGCCAGCAGCCCCGAGTGGGGGCACAATGAGCAGTTCTTC. Translation gives CASSPEWGHNEQFF.

The chain carries TRBV6-5 and TRBJ1-2, with D uncertain. The germline V gene has CDR1 MNHEY and CDR2 SVGAGI. Trimming removed 8 bases from V and 7 bases from J, with 17 bases in between. The CDR3 extends over 13 amino acids. This CDR3 reads CASASTVVGGYTF. The CDR3 DNA is TGTGCCAGCGCCAGTACAGTTGTCGGTGGCTACACCTTC.

The chain recombines TRBV10-3 with TRBJ2-6; the match to TRBD1 covers 7 bases. Looked up from germline, CDR1 is ENHRY and CDR2 is SYGVKD. V lost 6 bases to trimming and J lost 3 bases; unmatched junction nucleotides: 5. CDR3 length: 15 amino acids. The CDR3: CAIRETGVGANVLTF. Written as DNA, the CDR3 is TGTGCCATCAGAGAAACAGGGGTTGGGGCCAACGTCCTGACTTTC.

This clone was detected once. V usage is TRBV6-5 and J usage is TRBJ2-3; D possibly corresponds to TRBD2 (5 bases). CDR3 size: 14 residues. V was pared by 2 bases and J by 4 bases, with 10 bases between. Germline loops: CDR1 MNHEY, CDR2 SVGAGI. CDR3 nucleotide sequence: TGTGCCAGCAGTTACACGGGGAAGTCAGATACGCAGTATTTT. It codes for CASSYTGKSDTQYF.

The CDR3 loop is CASSPGGRAGGAVNEQFF. The CDR3 nucleotides read TGTGCCAGCAGCCCCGGTGGGCGAGCGGGAGGGGCAGTTAATGAGCAGTTCTTC. V usage is TRBV7-9 and J usage is TRBJ2-1; TRBD2 aligns across 10 bases. Trimming cost V 5 bases and J 7 bases; bases outside gene matches: 17. This CDR3 has 18 amino acids. Germline CDR1 reads SEHNR; CDR2 reads FQNEAQ (reference sequence).

This clone was counted a few times. The DNA for the CDR3 is TGTGCCAGCAGCTTAGGGGGGACAGGTTACAATGAGCAGTTCTTC. Protein product: CASSLGGTGYNEQFF. The chain joins TRBV7-2 to TRBJ2-1; 8 bases agree with TRBD1. CDR1 SGHTA and CDR2 FQGNSA come from the germline V gene. With V trimmed by 1 base and J by 4 bases, 3 bases remained unmatched. The CDR3 has 15 residues.